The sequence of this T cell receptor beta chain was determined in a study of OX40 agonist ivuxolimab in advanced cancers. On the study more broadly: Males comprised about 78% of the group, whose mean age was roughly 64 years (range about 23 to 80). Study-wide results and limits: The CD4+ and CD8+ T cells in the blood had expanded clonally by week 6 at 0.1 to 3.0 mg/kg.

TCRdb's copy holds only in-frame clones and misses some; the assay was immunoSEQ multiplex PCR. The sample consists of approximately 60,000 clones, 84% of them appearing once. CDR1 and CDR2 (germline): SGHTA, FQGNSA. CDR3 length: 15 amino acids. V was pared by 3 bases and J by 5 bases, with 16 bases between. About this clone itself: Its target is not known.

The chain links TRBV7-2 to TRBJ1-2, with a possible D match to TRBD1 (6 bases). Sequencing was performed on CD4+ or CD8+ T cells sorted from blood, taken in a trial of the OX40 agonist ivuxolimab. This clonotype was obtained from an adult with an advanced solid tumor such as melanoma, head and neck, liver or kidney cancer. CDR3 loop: CASSFAATGAYGYTF. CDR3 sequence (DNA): TGTGCCAGCAGCTTCGCCGCCACGGGGGCGTATGGCTACACCTTC.